The TCR beta chain under discussion was sequenced for a study of patients and donors after allogeneic stem cell transplantation. Germline V gives CDR1 MNHNS, CDR2 SASEGT. V was clipped by 8 bases and J by 6 bases; unmatched bases: 8. This CDR3 is built from 14 residues. This clonotype was picked up many times. TCRdb re-called the RT-PCR reads with MiXCR, one entry per CDR3 protein. Altogether approximately 430,000 distinct CDR3 sequences are present, 15% to 20% being singletons, with the ten largest covering less than 9.5%. The sequencing sample was made of blood, either unsorted or a sorted T cell fraction (not recorded which). The chain couples TRBV6-1 to TRBJ2-2; 8 bases map to TRBD1. This TCR was recovered from a human donor who was either an allogeneic HSCT recipient or a stem cell or donor lymphocyte infusion donor (not recorded which). It is not recorded whose cells these are; they may come from a transplant donor. The DNA for the CDR3 is TGTGCCAGCCTTGTCCCAGGGGGCCCCGGGGAGCTGTTTTTT. Amino acids: CASLVPGGPGELFF.